This T cell receptor beta chain comes out of a study of blood T cell repertoires in COVID-19. Turning to the study itself: Both acute and convalescent COVID-19 samples were obtained from the United States, Italy and Spain.

Method: immunoSEQ multiplex PCR; TCRdb's copy keeps in-frame clones and lacks some. The sample yields approximately 300,000 clones, 70% to 90% seen once. Participant reports of clinical history set cohort assignment. In Cohort 3, a recovered donor had either two negative PCRs, clearance, or symptom resolution. Germline CDR1 KGHSH, CDR2 LQKENI. The CDR3 is made up of 16 amino acids. V was clipped by 6 bases and J by 3 bases; unmatched bases: 13. What was sequenced was PBMCs or T cells enriched from blood (not recorded which). This TCR was recovered from a woman aged 25 to 39 who had recovered from COVID-19. V and J are TRBV18 and TRBJ1-2, with 7 bases that match TRBD1. The CDR3 DNA sequence: TGTGCCAGCTCTCGGCAGGGCAGGGGGAATCACTATGGCTACACCTTC. Protein product: CASSRQGRGNHYGYTF.